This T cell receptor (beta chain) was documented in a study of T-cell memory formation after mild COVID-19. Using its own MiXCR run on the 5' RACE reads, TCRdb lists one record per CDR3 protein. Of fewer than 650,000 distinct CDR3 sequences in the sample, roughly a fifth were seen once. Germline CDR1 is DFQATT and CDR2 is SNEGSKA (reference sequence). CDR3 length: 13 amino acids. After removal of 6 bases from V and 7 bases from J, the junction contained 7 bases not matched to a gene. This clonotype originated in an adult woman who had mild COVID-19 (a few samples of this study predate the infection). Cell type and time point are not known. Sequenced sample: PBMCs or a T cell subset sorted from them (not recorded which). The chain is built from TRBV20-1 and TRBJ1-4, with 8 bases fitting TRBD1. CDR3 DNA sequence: TGCAGTGCAAAGGACAGGGTTGGTGAAAAACTGTTTTTT. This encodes CSAKDRVGEKLFF.